This TCR beta chain was recorded in a study of T cells in women clearing cervical HPV infection (dated by TCRdb to the late 2010s). A note on the overall study: Cases were approximately 25 women with histologically confirmed HPV16-related CIN3 or worse, including a couple of invasive cancers. The 20 to 25 controls were women who cleared a single incident HPV16 infection within 12 months without developing precancer or cancer. Blood from cases was drawn at the visit where the lesion was first identified, while blood from controls was drawn once the infection was no longer detected. Among cases, blood sampling occurred a median of about 150 days after lesion detection, with an interquartile range of about 80 to 230 days. HLA typing was available for only a few women, so HLA type could not be excluded as a confounder. An exploratory proof-of-principle case-control study, nested within the Guanacaste HPV Natural History Study in Costa Rica, was conducted to compare TCR repertoires across cervical HPV16 outcomes. Cases and controls were matched on age within five years and on year of sample collection. Median age was about 35 years in cases versus just over 37 in controls, and baseline characteristics did not differ significantly. The parent cohort enrolled roughly 9,300 women aged 18 or older in Guanacaste, Costa Rica, in about 1993 to 1995 and followed the women for six to eight years. Five blinded duplicates per group were added as quality controls, so that approximately 60 samples were obtained: 50 or so participants and 10 replicates. Study-wide findings and limitations: Significantly higher TCR repertoire richness was observed in CIN3+ cases than in controls across sequencing depths, whereas no difference in evenness was found. Because of the cross-sectional design, the study could not determine whether the associations came before infection or resulted from infection, and neither effector/memory subsets nor HPV-specific T cells were isolated. By combining richness with V gene abundances, random forest classifiers separated cases from controls with an estimated AUC of 0.83. T-cell numbers per sample were unknown, so richness differences could reflect varying T-cell content rather than repertoire biology. Cases had lower TRBV6-7 relative abundance than controls (approximately 0.11% versus 0.16%; Bonferroni P = 0.0008).

CDR3 length: 14 amino acids, cysteine to phenylalanine. Shown are 33 bases from within the CDR3, in frame from base 1. In the germline V gene, CDR1 corresponds to SNHLY and CDR2 to FYNNEI. V lost 2 bases and J lost 4 bases; the stretch between them is 10 bases long. Every participant had a single incident cervical HPV16 infection, and women with prevalent HPV16 infections were excluded. Cervical HPV DNA was detected by MY09/MY11 PCR, and genotyping was performed by dot-blot hybridization. Around 14 mL of heparinized blood was centrifuged, after which the buffy coat was aliquoted, frozen at -30 degrees C, and then stored at -80 degrees C. QIAGEN kits were used to extract genomic DNA from the buffy coat specimens. For this clone: There is no known antigen for this receptor. The CDR3 end is not reached by the read, which stops 3 residues before it; the germline J gene fills it in.

TCR beta CDR3 regions were amplified by multiplex PCR from an average of around 1,200 ng genomic DNA per sample using the immunoSEQ assay. Primer bias was corrected in the assay by using a complete synthetic TCR repertoire to establish an amplification baseline. Amplicons were sequenced on the Illumina platform. In the authors' own workflow: Sequences were error-corrected by clustering with frequency ratios and a modified nearest-neighbor algorithm and were then analyzed in the immunoSEQ Analyzer with IMGT gene definitions. At each rarefaction depth, TCR richness and evenness were averaged across 20 rarefaction repeats, and any sample with fewer sequences than the depth was left out. Relative abundances of V, D and J genes were compared between groups using Wilcoxon rank sum tests, with FDR correction applied. An intraclass correlation of about 96% for TCR richness and an average of about 77% across over 65 gene segments were obtained from the blinded duplicates. TCRdb took over this immuneACCESS table, retaining in-frame rearrangements with V and J assigned. Such tables are incomplete; in checked studies, under half of the missing clones stem from an unresolved V gene, and the remainder is unexplained. The DNA gave D and trimming, while V, J and clone size come from that table. This sample's table carries about 35,000 clones. The leading ten clones occupy 1.5% to 2% of the sample.

Recombination connected TRBV2 to TRBJ2-3; no D gene call is confident. This receptor was taken from a woman between 18 and 70 years old with a cervical HPV16 infection that either progressed to CIN3+ or cleared (not recorded which). Sequencing was performed on blood buffy coat. The sequenced CDR3 bases are TGTGCCAGCAGTGAACGCGCCCGGGCAGATACG. Its translation reads: CASSERARADT. The CDR3, in full, reads CASSERARADTQYF.